These T cell receptor beta chains were read from a single sample in a study of identical twins. Each CDR3 protein gets one entry after TCRdb re-called the 5' RACE reads with MiXCR. Among around 960,000 distinct CDR3 sequences, 12% were seen once, and the ten largest hold around 1.5%. The same sample was also used in a study of yellow fever vaccine responses in identical twins.

The sequencing sample was made of PBMCs. The receptors shown here come from a woman aged 18 to 35 in good health. Both conserved end residues are part of each CDR3. D genes are given only for firm matches. Only some rows state a clone size, as once, few, many or a class for expanded clones.

abundance	v_gene	j_gene	d_gene	CDR3nt	CDR3aa
few	TRBV6-5	TRBJ2-7	-	TGTGCCAGCAGTTACTCGTTCCTGGCCTCCGAGCAGTACTTC	CASSYSFLASEQYF
many	TRBV6-5	TRBJ2-1	-	TGTGCCAGCAGCTTAGGGTACCTCTCTGAGCAGTTCTTC	CASSLGYLSEQFF
-	TRBV2	TRBJ2-1	-	TGTGCCAGCAGTGAAATGGACAATGAGCAGTTCTTC	CASSEMDNEQFF
-	TRBV5-1	TRBJ2-1	TRBD2	TGCGCCAGCAGCCTAGTTCCTAGCGGGGGACGCTACAATGAGCAGTTCTTC	CASSLVPSGGRYNEQFF
-	TRBV29-1	TRBJ2-2	TRBD2	TGCAGCGTCGGGACTAAACACACCGGGGAGCTGTTTTTT	CSVGTKHTGELFF
few	TRBV4-1	TRBJ2-1	-	TGCGCCAGCAGCCAAAGGGCTGGGTATGGCTACAATGAGCAGTTCTTC	CASSQRAGYGYNEQFF
-	TRBV9	TRBJ2-1	TRBD2	TGTGCCAGCAGCGTAGCTTGGGGCGCTAGCGGGAGGGCGATCCACAATGAGCAGTTCTTC	CASSVAWGASGRAIHNEQFF
few	TRBV5-4	TRBJ2-5	TRBD2	TGTGCCAGCAGCTTGGGCCTTCGGGCGGGGGGGCCTGGCAACCAAGAGACCCAGTACTTC	CASSLGLRAGGPGNQETQYF
few	TRBV6-1	TRBJ1-2	TRBD1	TGTGCCACCCTAGACAGGGTGGTTAACTATGGCTACACCTTC	CATLDRVVNYGYTF
few	TRBV4-1	TRBJ2-5	-	TGCGCCAGCAGCCAAGTATATTCGCGAATACAAGAGACCCAGTACTTC	CASSQVYSRIQETQYF
few	TRBV20-1	TRBJ2-3	-	TGCAGTACAACCCCGGCGAGGGAGTTTGATACGCAGTATTTT	CSTTPAREFDTQYF
few	TRBV5-5	TRBJ2-3	-	TGTGCCACCTCAGCCAGGGTTACAGATACGCAGTATTTT	CATSARVTDTQYF
few	TRBV29-1	TRBJ2-3	-	TGCAGCGCCGATGCCCCGCCGGATACGCAGTATTTT	CSADAPPDTQYF
-	TRBV5-1	TRBJ2-2	TRBD2	TGCGCCAGCAAGTGGCGGGAGAGGAACACCGGGGAGCTGTTTTTT	CASKWRERNTGELFF
few	TRBV5-8	TRBJ2-1	-	TGTGCCAGCAGCTTGGCAACACCCCCAAGTGAGCAGTTCTTC	CASSLATPPSEQFF
many	TRBV12-3/TRBV12-4	TRBJ1-5	-	TGTGCCAGCAGTTTGAGTCAGCCCCAGCATTTT	CASSLSQPQHF
many	TRBV12-3/TRBV12-4	TRBJ2-1	TRBD2	TGTGCCAGCAGTCCGTGGGCTAGCGGGAGTAGTAGTGAGCAGTTCTTC	CASSPWASGSSSEQFF
-	TRBV5-1	TRBJ2-7	TRBD2	TGCGCCAGCAGCTTGGGCCCGACTAGCGGGGGTGACGAGCAGTACTTC	CASSLGPTSGGDEQYF
few	TRBV6-1	TRBJ2-3	-	TGTGCCAGCAGTGAAGGCTATTACCCAGATACGCAGTATTTT	CASSEGYYPDTQYF
many	TRBV3-1	TRBJ2-7	-	TGTGCCAGCAGCCTTGGGAGAAGGTACGAGCAGTACTTC	CASSLGRRYEQYF
-	TRBV7-9	TRBJ2-7	-	TGTGCCAGCAGCCCACCCACAGGGTTATACGAGCAGTACTTC	CASSPPTGLYEQYF
-	TRBV24-1	TRBJ2-3	-	TGTGCCACCAGTGATTTGCAGGGACAAAGCACAGATACGCAGTATTTT	CATSDLQGQSTDTQYF
-	TRBV29-1	TRBJ2-5	TRBD1	TGCAGCGTTGGGGACAGGGGGGATCAAGAGACCCAGTACTTC	CSVGDRGDQETQYF
-	TRBV25-1	TRBJ1-1	TRBD1	TGTGCCAGCAGTGAATATCACAGGGGGAGTACTGAAGCTTTCTTT	CASSEYHRGSTEAFF
few	TRBV3-1	TRBJ1-2	TRBD1	TGTGCCAGCAAACTCGACAGGGGGAACTATGGCTACACCTTC	CASKLDRGNYGYTF
few	TRBV5-1	TRBJ1-4	-	TGCGCCAGCAGCCCCGATTCAACTAATGAAAAACTGTTTTTT	CASSPDSTNEKLFF
many	TRBV3-1	TRBJ2-3	-	TGTGCCAGCAATCTCCAAAATGGCGGTACGCAGTATTTT	CASNLQNGGTQYF
few	TRBV12-3/TRBV12-4	TRBJ1-4	-	TGTGCCAGCAGTCCGGGGGGGGCTAATGAAAAACTGTTTTTT	CASSPGGANEKLFF
many	TRBV7-9	TRBJ2-5	-	TGTGCCAGCAGCTTAGCCGGGTGGGGACAAGAGACCCAGTACTTC	CASSLAGWGQETQYF
-	TRBV28	TRBJ1-1	TRBD1	TGTGCCAGCAGCCGCCGGACAGGGGGCCCCGTCTTT	CASSRRTGGPVF
-	TRBV20-1	TRBJ2-7	TRBD2	TGCAGTGCTAGAGACCAGACTAGCGGGAGTTACGAGCAGTACTTC	CSARDQTSGSYEQYF
few	TRBV24-1	TRBJ1-5	-	TGTGCCACCACCGGGACATCCGGCCGGGGCAATCAGCCCCAGCATTTT	CATTGTSGRGNQPQHF
-	TRBV10-2	TRBJ2-7	-	TGCGCCAGCCTTACCCGCGACGAGCAGTACTTC	CASLTRDEQYF
many	TRBV19	TRBJ1-2	-	TGTGCCAGTACGACGGCCTCTTGGGCTGACTATGGCTACACCTTC	CASTTASWADYGYTF
-	TRBV4-1	TRBJ2-7	-	TGCGCCAGCAGCCAAGGATCGGGCGCCGGCTACGAGCAGTACTTC	CASSQGSGAGYEQYF
many	TRBV12-3/TRBV12-4	TRBJ2-1	-	TGTGCCAGCAAGGTATCCGGGACCCTTGCTAATGAGCAGTTCTTC	CASKVSGTLANEQFF
few	TRBV6-5	TRBJ1-5	-	TGTGCCAGCAGTCCCTCGATGGGGGATCAGCCCCAGCATTTT	CASSPSMGDQPQHF
-	TRBV20-1	TRBJ2-1	-	TGCAGTGCTAGTCGGGGAAGTGAGCAGTTCTTC	CSASRGSEQFF
many	TRBV10-2	TRBJ2-2	-	TGCGCCAGCATGAAGACAGAGAACACCGGGGAGCTGTTTTTT	CASMKTENTGELFF
once	TRBV6-1	TRBJ1-6	-	TGTGCCAGCAGTGAGGGGGGGTCCCTTAGTAATTCACCCCTCCACTTT	CASSEGGSLSNSPLHF
few	TRBV5-1	TRBJ2-1	TRBD2	TGCGCCAGCAGCCCGGTTGGAGGCGGGGGGGTCTATGAGCAGTTCTTC	CASSPVGGGGVYEQFF
few	TRBV27	TRBJ1-5	-	TGTGCCAGCAGTTTGTCCAGGGCTTATCAGCCCCAGCATTTT	CASSLSRAYQPQHF
-	TRBV29-1	TRBJ2-7	TRBD2	TGCAGCGGGGTGGACGGGACTAGCGGCTACGAGCAGTACTTC	CSGVDGTSGYEQYF
few	TRBV13	TRBJ2-1	TRBD2	TGTGCCATTAGCGGGGGGGCGTCGGAGCAGTTCTTC	CAISGGASEQFF
few	TRBV6-2/TRBV6-3	TRBJ2-5	-	TGTGCCAGTTTAGCGGTCCCGCAAGAGACCCAGTACTTC	CASLAVPQETQYF
few	TRBV5-1	TRBJ2-7	-	TGCGCCAGCAGCTTGGTGTCTAGCCCCCCCCTTGGTGAGCTTTGGGTCTACGAGCAGTACTTC	CASSLVSSPPLGELWVYEQYF
-	TRBV21-1	TRBJ2-1	-	TGTGCCAGCAGCAAAGGTATAAGGGACAGGGGTCACAATGAGCAGTTCTTC	CASSKGIRDRGHNEQFF
few	TRBV20-1	TRBJ2-1	TRBD2	TGCAGTGCTGACGCCCAGGAGCGGGGGGGGGAGTATGAGCAGTTCTTC	CSADAQERGGEYEQFF
-	TRBV7-6	TRBJ2-6	-	TGTGCCAGCAGCTTAGACGTCACTGGGGCCAACGTCCTGACTTTC	CASSLDVTGANVLTF
-	TRBV10-2	TRBJ2-1	TRBD1	TGCGCCAGCAGGGACAGGGGGTATGAGCAGTTCTTC	CASRDRGYEQFF
-	TRBV19	TRBJ2-7	-	TGTGCCAGTAGTGTGGGACTCCTATCGGGGGAGCAGTACTTC	CASSVGLLSGEQYF
-	TRBV24-1	TRBJ2-1	TRBD2	TGTGCCACCAGTTCCCGACATCCTAGCGGGAGGGCCTCAGGTGAGCAGTTCTTC	CATSSRHPSGRASGEQFF
few	TRBV25-1	TRBJ2-2	-	TGTGCCAGCAGTGATGGGGGCGGGGAGCTGTTTTTT	CASSDGGGELFF